This T cell receptor beta chain is drawn from a study of T-cell reconstitution after alpha-beta-depleted transplantation in children. Regarding the study as a whole: After one year, T-cell counts and TCRbeta diversity mostly came from new T cells. After transplant, at about two months, alpha-beta T cells were reportedly derived from several hundred expanded graft clones.

This clonotype came up many times. Antigen specificity is unknown. Germline V gene data show CDR1 as SGHRS and CDR2 as YFSETQ. The length of the CDR3 is 16 residues. The V segment lost 5 bases and the J segment 6 bases; nucleotides outside the gene matches: 14. Unique molecular identifiers were used in preparing the TCRbeta library. TCRdb fed the PCR reads into MiXCR, producing one record per CDR3 protein. This sample has approximately 630,000 distinct CDR3 sequences, with about an eighth found just once. The rearrangement joins TRBV5-1 to TRBJ2-1; 7 bases line up with TRBD2. Sequences were derived from PBMCs, sampled before TCRalphabeta/CD19-depleted stem cell transplant. This sequence was found in a girl aged 2 to 10 with congenital amegakaryocytic thrombocytopenia, due to receive a stem cell transplant. Written as DNA, the CDR3 is TGCGCCAGCAGTCCTAGAAGGGAGGGCCGAACCAATGAGCAGTTCTTC. This codes for CASSPRREGRTNEQFF.